This T cell receptor (beta chain) was identified during a study of T cell clonality in common variable immunodeficiency. The CDR3 has 13 residues. CDR1 GTSNPN and CDR2 SVGIG come from the germline V gene (reference sequence). A word on this clone: No antigen is known for it. The read comes to an end 3 residues before the CDR3 does, leaving the germline J gene to fill in the end.

Findings and caveats of the study: Compared with healthy controls, CVID subjects showed increased TCRbeta clonality, mostly in about a third. CVID subjects shared fewer TCRbeta clones than healthy controls did.

Assay used: immunoSEQ multiplex PCR; TCRdb lists only in-frame clones, some missing. This sample carries roughly 48,000 clones, none of them present only once. This sequence originates from a person aged 18-69 years in good health. Input material: peripheral blood mononuclear cells. This sequence joins TRBV30 and TRBJ1-2; 9 nucleotides match TRBD1. CDR3 loop: CAWRGTGTYDYTF. The sequenced CDR3 bases are TGTGCCTGGAGAGGGACAGGGACCTACGAC.